The T cell receptor (beta chain) described here comes from a study of T cells after yellow fever vaccination. The study's findings and limits: FACS-sorted repertoires could contain abundant clonotypes contaminating from the bulk population.

As concerns this clonotype: The antigen is not known.

CDR3 length equals 15 residues. V was pared by 5 bases and J by 9 bases, with 20 bases between. Template switching by 5'RACE produced TCR cDNA, adding a universal primer site and UMIs. A single record per CDR3 protein comes from TCRdb applying MiXCR to the 5' RACE reads. The sample holds approximately 450,000 distinct CDR3 sequences, around 20% seen once. This sample comprised PBMCs, obtained before the yellow fever booster vaccination. The chain joins TRBV12-3 or TRBV12-4 to TRBJ2-1, with D perhaps TRBD1 (5 bases). The sequence derives from a man younger than 35 who received the YFV17D yellow fever vaccine. The CDR3 is CASSSNRTPKGEQFF. The CDR3 DNA sequence: TGTGCCAGCAGTAGCAACAGGACCCCCAAGGGTGAGCAGTTCTTC.